This record looks at one TCR beta chain sequence and its context. Antigen specificity is unknown. The sample originates from a study of OX40 agonist ivuxolimab in advanced cancers. Overall study: Patients received intravenous ivuxolimab every 2 weeks at 0.01 to 10 mg/kg. Prior anti-PD-1, anti-PD-L1 or anti-CTLA-4 therapy was allowed; around 40% had some. General observations from the study: Antigen specificity of clonally expanded peripheral T cells was not established.

Per the germline V gene, CDR1 is SGHRS and CDR2 is YFSETQ. The CDR3 totals 15 residues. Trimming stripped 4 bases from V and 5 bases from J, with 19 bases between. The method was immunoSEQ multiplex PCR; TCRdb's version includes in-frame clones alone and lacks a portion of them. The sample has tens of thousands of clones; roughly 80% are singletons. This chain uses TRBV5-1 with TRBJ2-7; D might be TRBD2 (6 bases). This TCR was sampled from an adult with an advanced solid tumor such as melanoma, head and neck, liver or kidney cancer. Source: CD4+ or CD8+ T cells sorted from blood, taken in a trial of the OX40 agonist ivuxolimab. The CDR3 DNA sequence: TGCGCCAGCAGCCCGGACTACCCGGAGGCAAACGAGCAGTACTTC. Its protein product is CASSPDYPEANEQYF.